This entry lists 24 T cell receptor beta chains sequenced from one sample in a study of beta chain features in type 1 diabetes. Findings of the study overall: There was a moderate but significant shortening of TCRB CDR3s in all four CD4+ subsets of Type 1 diabetes patients.

The antigens for these receptors are not known. The sequenced template was cDNA made from the entire isolated RNA. Method: immunoSEQ multiplex PCR; TCRdb's copy keeps in-frame clones and lacks some. The sample holds approximately 150,000 clones, approximately 13% seen once. Sequencing used central memory CD4+ T cells from blood. These receptors originate from a man younger than 35 with type 1 diabetes.

V gene TRBV30 combines with J gene TRBJ1-4; a weak D match, TRBD1 (5 bases). This CDR3 is 12 amino acids long. V was shortened by 6 bases and J by 8 bases, with 13 bases between the two germline ends. Germline loops: CDR1 GTSNPN, CDR2 SVGIG (reference sequence). The CDR3 reads CACMIGEEKLFF. The CDR3 coding sequence is TGTGCCTGTATGATAGGGGAGGAAAAACTGTTTTTT.

The table lists this clone with many counts. V gene TRBV10-2 combines with J gene TRBJ2-2, with 8 bases identical to TRBD2. This CDR3 is built from 17 residues. Per the germline V gene, CDR1 is WSHSY and CDR2 is SAAADI. J gave up 2 bases and V 1 base, and 6 bases lay outside the gene matches. This chain's CDR3 is CASSELPAGGNTGELFF. As DNA, the CDR3 is TGCGCCAGCAGTGAGTTACCTGCGGGGGGAAACACCGGGGAGCTGTTTTTT.

On this clone itself: In the same sample, other DNA sequences code for this CDR3. The chain joins TRBV4-1 to TRBJ2-1, with unresolved D. CDR1 and CDR2 from the germline V gene are MGHRA and YSYEKL. CDR3 length: 16 residues. V dropped 1 base and J dropped 0 bases, with 10 bases sitting between them. The CDR3 here is CASSQVDLISYNEQFF. In DNA, the CDR3 is TGCGCCAGCAGCCAAGTTGACTTAATCTCCTACAATGAGCAGTTCTTC.

This chain links TRBV7-9 with TRBJ1-2; D remains unclear. This CDR3 region has 16 residues. Between the trimmed V and J ends, which lost 1 base and 0 bases, there was a span of 12 bases. Germline-derived CDR1 and CDR2 are SEHNR and FQNEAQ (reference sequence). The CDR3 region is CASSLGGSGTNYGYTF. In nucleotides, the CDR3 is TGTGCCAGCAGCTTAGGAGGGTCCGGTACTAACTATGGCTACACCTTC.

The V and J genes are TRBV15 and TRBJ2-2; D may correspond to TRBD1 or TRBD2 (5 bases each). Germline CDR1 reads LNHNV; CDR2 reads YYDKDF (reference sequence). The V gene lost 3 bases and the J gene lost 3 bases, with 8 bases spanning the gap. This CDR3 has 14 residues. The CDR3: CATSSGGDTGELFF. In nucleotides, the CDR3 is TGTGCCACCAGCAGTGGGGGTGACACCGGGGAGCTGTTTTTT. The full variable domain, completed using reference TRBV15 and TRBJ2-2, is DAMVIQNPRYQVTQFGKPVTLSCSQTLNHNVMYWYQQKSSQAPKLLFHYYDKDFNNEADTPDNFQSRRPNTSFCFLDIRSPGLGDTAMYLCATSSGGDTGELFFGEGSRLTVL.

The gene calls are TRBV5-1 and TRBJ2-5, with a possible D match to TRBD2 (5 bases). Per the germline V gene, CDR1 is SGHRS and CDR2 is YFSETQ. The CDR3 is 16 residues long. V was cut by 0 bases and J by 5 bases, with 17 bases left in between. CDR3 protein: CASSLAGRGLMETQYF. In DNA, the CDR3 is TGCGCCAGCAGCTTGGCCGGTAGAGGGCTGATGGAGACCCAGTACTTC.

The rearrangement links TRBV29-1 to TRBJ2-7, with 9 bases identical to TRBD1. V lost 4 bases to trimming and J lost 4 bases; unmatched junction nucleotides: 5. This CDR3 is 13 amino acids long. CDR1 is SQVTM, CDR2 ANQGSEA, per germline. In DNA form, the CDR3 reads TGCAGCGTTGGACAGGGGGGCTCTTACGAGCAGTACTTC. Translated: CSVGQGGSYEQYF.

This chain connects TRBV10-3 to TRBJ2-5; D is undetermined. The germline V gene has CDR1 ENHRY and CDR2 SYGVKD. The CDR3 has 14 amino acids. V dropped 6 bases and J dropped 5 bases, with 16 bases sitting between them. CDR3 sequence: CAIRRDSPGETQYF. The CDR3 DNA sequence: TGTGCCATCAGGAGAGACTCCCCCGGTGAGACCCAGTACTTC.

This clone was recorded only once. V is TRBV4-1 and J is TRBJ1-6; 8 nucleotides line up with TRBD1. This CDR3 region has 14 residues. J gave up 7 bases and V 10 bases, and 9 bases lay outside the gene matches. CDR1 MGHRA and CDR2 YSYEKL come from the germline V gene. The CDR3 DNA reads as TGCGCCACCAGGACAGGGTTTGAGAATTCACCCCTCCACTTT. Encoded protein: CATRTGFENSPLHF.

The chain has TRBV7-8 and TRBJ2-3; D possibly corresponds to TRBD2 (6 bases). The germline V gene encodes CDR1 SGHVS and CDR2 FQNEAQ. The V and J ends lost 8 bases and 6 bases respectively, with 15 bases between them. The CDR3 loop spans 13 amino acids. DNA for the CDR3: TGTGCCAGCTCCGCACGGGCGGGGGATACGCAGTATTTT. Residues: CASSARAGDTQYF.

Turning to this clone: This may arise from a read error, as a much more abundant clone is one base away. The J gene is TRBJ1-5, the V gene TRBV19; a weak D match, TRBD1 (5 bases). Germline lookup yields CDR1 LNHDA and CDR2 SQIVND (reference sequence). Trimming cost V 4 bases and J 2 bases, with 18 bases left between them. This CDR3 is built from 17 residues. The CDR3 nucleotides are TGTGCCAGTAGTAAGGGGACCGCAGGGACCGGCAATCAGCCCCAGCATTTT. This sequence encodes CASSKGTAGTGNQPQHF.

V gene TRBV13 combines with J gene TRBJ2-7, with D possibly being TRBD1 or TRBD2 (5 bases each). V was clipped by 6 bases and J by 6 bases, with 15 bases between them. Germline V gene lookup returns CDR1 PRHDT and CDR2 FYEKMQ (reference sequence). CDR3 length: 13 amino acids. The chain's CDR3 is CASRKGTAAEQYF. The CDR3 DNA sequence: TGTGCCAGCAGAAAAGGGACGGCAGCCGAGCAGTACTTC.

On this clone: In the same sample, other DNA sequences code for this CDR3. This chain uses TRBV2 with TRBJ2-5; D gene uncertain. Germline CDR1 SNHLY, CDR2 FYNNEI. V was pared by 4 bases and J by 2 bases, with 2 bases between. The CDR3 is made up of 11 amino acids. The CDR3 loop reads CASSVQETQYF. CDR3 DNA sequence: TGTGCCAGCAGTGTTCAAGAGACCCAGTACTTC.

The chain is built from TRBV5-8 and TRBJ2-5; the D gene is possibly TRBD2 (5 bases). The CDR3 runs 17 residues. Germline CDR1 SGHTS, CDR2 YDEGEE. The V end lost 6 bases, the J end lost 5 bases, and 26 bases lay between the germline ends. The CDR3 sequence is CASNEPSGEAEGETQYF. DNA of the CDR3: TGTGCCAGCAACGAACCCTCCGGAGAAGCCGAGGGTGAGACCCAGTACTTC.

This rearrangement joins TRBV6-5 to TRBJ1-1, with a weak D call TRBD1 (6 bases). V was shortened by 0 bases and J by 9 bases, with 11 bases between the two germline ends. Germline assignment: CDR1 MNHEY and CDR2 SVGAGI. The CDR3 extends over 13 amino acids. DNA for the CDR3: TGTGCCAGCAGTTACTCGATGGGGGCGAAAGCTTTCTTT. This codes for CASSYSMGAKAFF.

This rearrangement joins TRBV2 to TRBJ2-7; perhaps TRBD1 as D (6 bases). The germline CDR1 and CDR2 sequences are SNHLY and FYNNEI. This CDR3 has 14 amino acids. The V and J ends lost 6 bases and 0 bases respectively, with 12 bases between them. The CDR3 loop is CASRQRGFSYEQYF. DNA of the CDR3: TGTGCCAGCAGGCAGAGGGGGTTCTCCTACGAGCAGTACTTC.

In regard to this clone: One end of the junction fails to match germline, which may point to a read error. The V gene is TRBV7-7, the J gene TRBJ2-1; perhaps TRBD1 as D (6 bases). In germline, CDR1 is SSHAT, CDR2 FNYEAQ (reference sequence). The CDR3 extends over 14 amino acids. CDR3 bases: TGTGCTAGCAGCTTCTCCCCAGGGGCCCATGAGCAGTTCTTC. It specifies CASSFSPGAHEQFF.

This rearrangement joins TRBV30 to TRBJ1-3; no definite D call. From germline, CDR1 is GTSNPN and CDR2 SVGIG (reference sequence). The CDR3 loop spans 13 amino acids. Trimming took off 0 bases at V and 4 bases at J, with 7 bases between the two ends. The CDR3 DNA follows: TGTGCCTGGAGTGTAATTGAAGGAAACACCATATATTTT. Amino acid sequence: CAWSVIEGNTIYF.

V and J are TRBV6-1 and TRBJ2-7; 7 positions agree with TRBD1. This CDR3 contains 14 residues. Trimming at V came to 5 bases and at J to 5 bases, leaving 9 bases not matched to a gene. Germline assignment: CDR1 MNHNS and CDR2 SASEGT. The chain's CDR3 is CASSNRQGVDEQYF. For the CDR3, the DNA is TGTGCCAGCAGTAATCGACAGGGAGTGGACGAGCAGTACTTC.

A few counts support this clone. The V call is TRBV19, the J call TRBJ2-6; a weak D match, TRBD1 (5 bases). CDR1 LNHDA and CDR2 SQIVND come from the germline V gene (reference sequence). V lost 2 bases, J lost 4 bases, and 12 bases lay in between. The CDR3 sequence is 16 residues long. Written as DNA, the CDR3 is TGTGCCAGTAGTATACGGCAGGGTACCGGGGCCAACGTCCTGACTTTC. This encodes CASSIRQGTGANVLTF.

A few counts support this clone. The rearrangement links TRBV28 to TRBJ1-6, with TRBD1 matching 8 bases. Trimming removed 6 bases from V and 7 bases from J; junction bases left unmatched: 5. Per germline, CDR1 MDHEN and CDR2 SYDVKM. The CDR3 covers 14 residues. CDR3 DNA: TGTGCCAGCAGGCCGGGACAGGCGAATTCACCCCTCCACTTT. It is translated as CASRPGQANSPLHF.

CDR3 protein: CASSPDRAWGEQFF. In DNA, the CDR3 is TGTGCCAGCAGTCCCGATAGGGCGTGGGGGGAGCAGTTCTTC. The chain links TRBV2 to TRBJ2-1; D possibly uses TRBD1 or TRBD2 (5 bases each). The CDR3 consists of 14 residues. Germline V gives CDR1 SNHLY, CDR2 FYNNEI. With 5 bases removed from V and 10 bases from J, the gap between germline ends came to 18 bases. The whole variable domain, remainder taken from reference TRBV2 and TRBJ2-1, is EPEVTQTPSHQVTQMGQEVILRCVPISNHLYFYWYRQILGQKVEFLVSFYNNEISEKSEIFDDQFSVERPDGSNFTLKIRSTKLEDSAMYFCASSPDRAWGEQFFGPGTRLTVL.

The chain links TRBV18 to TRBJ2-3; no clear D gene. Germline values: CDR1 KGHSH, CDR2 LQKENI. V was clipped by 2 bases and J by 0 bases, with 3 bases between them. The CDR3 sequence is 13 residues long. CDR3 in amino acids: CASSPMSTDTQYF. CDR3 bases: TGTGCCAGCTCACCAATGAGCACAGATACGCAGTATTTT.

This rearrangement joins TRBV15 to TRBJ1-5; D remains unclear. Trimming left V 1 base short and J 2 bases short, with 9 bases between. CDR1 and CDR2 (germline): LNHNV, YYDKDF (reference sequence). The CDR3 extends over 15 amino acids. The CDR3 coding sequence is TGTGCCACCAGCAGAGGCTATGGGGGCAATCAGCCCCAGCATTTT. Amino acids: CATSRGYGGNQPQHF.